This T cell receptor (beta chain) was sequenced during a study of early T cells in non-severe SARS-CoV-2 infection. Study-level background: Investigators sequenced bulk RNA drawn from unsorted whole blood, and chains remained unpaired. Findings and limits, study-wide: In VDJdb matching, anti-spike CD8 responses were favored while private and CD4 specificities went missing.

Comments on this clonotype: Its antigen remains unknown.

Germline CDR1 and CDR2: SGHNT and YENEEA. The CDR3 runs to 15 residues. The ends were cut back, 4 bases at V and 2 bases at J, with 15 bases in the middle. Researchers tagged individual cDNA molecules with unique molecular identifiers. Using its own MiXCR run on the 5' RACE reads, TCRdb lists one record per CDR3 protein. The top ten clones hold 3% to 4% of a sample with tens of thousands of distinct CDR3 sequences, approximately 8% of them seen once. The clonotype was recovered from an adult who was a healthcare worker with PCR-confirmed SARS-CoV-2 infection or an uninfected control (not recorded which). Specimen: whole blood. The V and J genes are TRBV11-3 and TRBJ2-7; D unclear. The CDR3 bases are TGTGCCAGCAGCTCCACTGGCTCAACAACCTACGAGCAGTACTTC. It translates to CASSSTGSTTYEQYF.